The clone carrying this T cell receptor beta chain appeared a few times. Every bulk PBMC sample received the same 350 ng of DNA. Generated by immunoSEQ multiplex PCR, the TCRdb table keeps only in-frame clones and is missing some. Among 13,000 to 15,000 clones listed, more than 85% were seen once. Germline-derived CDR1 and CDR2 are SNHLY and FYNNEI. Trimming left V 8 bases short and J 4 bases short, with 15 bases between. The CDR3 loop spans 13 amino acids. This entry comes from a study of blood T cell dynamics during melanoma immunotherapy. The time point denotes: week 3, after first cycle of checkpoint inhibitor.

The source of this sequence is a human donor with melanoma. V and J are TRBV2 and TRBJ2-7, with D unclear. Sequencing was performed on blood, taken from a patient treated with checkpoint blockade. The CDR3 sequence: CASLRAGPYEQYF. The CDR3 DNA follows: TGTGCCAGCTTAAGGGCAGGTCCATACGAGCAGTACTTC.